This is a list of T cell receptor beta chains from one sample in a study of blood T cell repertoires in COVID-19. Clones were sequenced by immunoSEQ multiplex PCR, and TCRdb holds only the in-frame ones, with some missing. Of roughly 220,000 clones in the sample, around 87% are singletons; the top ten hold over 2.5%. The sample taken for sequencing was peripheral blood. The origin of the receptors is a man aged 55 to 70 with acute or convalescent COVID-19. Both conserved end residues are part of each CDR3. A D gene is named only where the DNA matches it firmly. Size is stated for part of the rows, as once, few or many counts, or as a class when the clone is expanded.

V	J	D	size	CDR3	DNA
TRBV5-1	TRBJ2-6	TRBD1	.	CASSHGTGRSTVLTF	TGCGCCAGCAGCCACGGGACAGGGAGGTCCACCGTCCTGACTTTC
TRBV3-1/TRBV3-2	TRBJ1-6	.	once	CASSRVAQGGSPLHF	TGTGCCAGCAGCCGTGTTGCACAGGGCGGTTCACCCCTCCACTTT
TRBV19	TRBJ1-1	TRBD1	once	CASSIRGTGNTEAFF	TGTGCCAGTAGTATAAGAGGGACAGGGAACACTGAAGCTTTCTTT
TRBV5-4	TRBJ2-2	.	.	CASSPLRTPNTGELFF	TGTGCCAGCAGCCCCTTAAGGACACCAAACACCGGGGAGCTGTTTTTT
TRBV5-4	TRBJ2-1	TRBD2	.	CASSRETSGGAMEQFF	TGTGCCAGCAGCCGAGAGACTAGCGGGGGGGCCATGGAGCAGTTCTTC
TRBV9	TRBJ2-2	.	.	CASSPTTNTGELFF	TGTGCCAGCAGCCCCACAACGAACACCGGGGAGCTGTTTTTT
TRBV12-3/TRBV12-4	TRBJ1-3	.	.	CASSLDRGTIYF	TGTGCCAGCAGTTTAGACAGAGGGACCATATATTTT
TRBV9	TRBJ1-2	TRBD1	once	CASSATGYGYTF	TGTGCCAGCAGCGCGACAGGGTATGGCTACACCTTC
TRBV19	TRBJ1-5	.	.	CASSIKGDQPQHF	TGTGCCAGTAGTATAAAGGGGGATCAGCCCCAGCATTTT
TRBV7-6	TRBJ2-1	.	.	CASSSGSPLSYNEQFF	TGTGCCAGCAGCTCAGGGTCCCCTCTATCCTACAATGAGCAGTTCTTC
TRBV19	TRBJ2-7	TRBD2	.	CASSSSGVISYEQYF	TGTGCCAGTAGCTCTAGCGGGGTTATCTCCTACGAGCAGTACTTC
TRBV11-2	TRBJ2-5	.	.	CASSSGTARETQYF	TGTGCCAGCAGCTCCGGAACAGCCCGGGAGACCCAGTACTTC
TRBV6-5	TRBJ1-2	.	.	CASSYSTGSIRYYTF	TGTGCCAGCAGTTACTCGACGGGTTCTATCCGGTACTACACCTTC